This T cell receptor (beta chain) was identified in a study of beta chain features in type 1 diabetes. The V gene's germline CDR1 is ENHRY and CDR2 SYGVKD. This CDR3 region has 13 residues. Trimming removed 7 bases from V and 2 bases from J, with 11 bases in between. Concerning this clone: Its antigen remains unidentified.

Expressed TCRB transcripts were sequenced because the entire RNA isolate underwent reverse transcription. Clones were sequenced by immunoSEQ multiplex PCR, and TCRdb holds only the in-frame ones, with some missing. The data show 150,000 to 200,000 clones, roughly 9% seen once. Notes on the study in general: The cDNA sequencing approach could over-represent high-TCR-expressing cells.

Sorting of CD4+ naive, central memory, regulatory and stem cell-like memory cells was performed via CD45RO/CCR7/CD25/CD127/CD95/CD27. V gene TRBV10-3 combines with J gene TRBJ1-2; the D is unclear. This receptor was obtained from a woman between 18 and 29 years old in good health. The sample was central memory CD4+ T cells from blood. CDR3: CAITPGINYGYTF. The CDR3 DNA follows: TGTGCCATCACTCCGGGGATAAACTATGGCTACACCTTC.